This is a list of T cell receptor beta chains from one sample in a study of cytomegalovirus exposure and HLA in healthy donors. The assay was immunoSEQ multiplex PCR, and TCRdb's table has in-frame clones only and misses some. This table has approximately 220,000 clones, around 75% appearing once. Input material: PBMCs. These receptors all stem from a woman aged 25 to 45 in good health and CMV-seronegative. Each CDR3 is given with its conserved first and last residue. Each record gives: V gene, CDR3 protein.

TRBV2,CASSEGRGQPQHF
TRBV7-9,CATNKVDGTPDSTYEQYF
TRBV10-3,CAIRAGTGAWGTEAFF
TRBV15,CATSREGQVYEQYF
TRBV7-9,CASSPLGGQGPYEQYF
TRBV5-1,CASSWTGTGNTGELFF
TRBV30,CAWNLGQGEGYSF
TRBV4-1,CASRTGTIQYF
TRBV2,CASRSRSYEQYF
TRBV5-4,CASTLDRDLEAFF
TRBV19,CASSLDYNNEQFF
TRBV6-6,CASSGPGLAGGYEQYF
TRBV6-6,CASLNTDSNYGYTF
TRBV14,CASSQEQVHSSGNTIYF
TRBV18,CASSPGGGNYGYTF
TRBV2,CAMGQGPNSNQPQHF
TRBV2,CASSAGTGPYEQYF
TRBV5-5,CASSPTGGSGYGYTF
TRBV11-2,CASSIPGEVETQYF
TRBV12-5,CASGLSGRDNGYTF
TRBV11-1,CASSPRLKEETQYF
TRBV9,CASSVGSKGELFF
TRBV13,CASSSSGVETQYF
TRBV28,CASSLGQSEAFF
TRBV11-2,CASSLARETQYF
TRBV4-1,CASSQETTSGGVEYF
TRBV19,CASRTHNSPLHF
TRBV27,CASSLLGILVEEQYF
TRBV7-9,CASSLTGVGSDEQFF
TRBV6-6,CASSYGHFYEQYF
TRBV6-1,CASSASSRDSGGYTF
TRBV27,CASSLSGQVDEPQHF
TRBV19,CASSTGSGDTQYF
TRBV6-1,CASSFGGGAVNEQYF
TRBV2,CASSDGDRVNIQYF
TRBV6-1,CVSGGGYTEAFF
TRBV7-9,CASSLGPRDRKVEEGYTF
TRBV20-1,CSARTGPEQYF
TRBV7-2,CASSRGFSSNQPQHF
TRBV29-1,CSVEVPRSEAFF
TRBV2,CASSGRDRATNEKLFF
TRBV2,CASSDPRGVTTDTQYF